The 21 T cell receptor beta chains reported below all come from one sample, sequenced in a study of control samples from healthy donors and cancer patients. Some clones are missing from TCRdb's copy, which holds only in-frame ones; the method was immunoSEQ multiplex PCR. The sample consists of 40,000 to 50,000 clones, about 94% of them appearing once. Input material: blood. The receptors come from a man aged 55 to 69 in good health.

The DNA for the CDR3 is TGCAGTGCTAGTGCTCCCGGGACAGGGGGCTACGAGCAGTACTTC. Translation gives CSASAPGTGGYEQYF. The rearrangement uses TRBV20-1 and TRBJ2-7, with 11 bases that match TRBD1. CDR3 length equals 15 residues. Germline V gene sequence: CDR1 DFQATT, CDR2 SNEGSKA (reference sequence). V lost 3 bases to trimming and J lost 3 bases; unmatched junction nucleotides: 7.

The CDR3 spells CAISFTSGGGNEQFF. The CDR3 nucleotides read TGTGCCATCAGCTTTACTAGCGGGGGCGGAAATGAGCAGTTCTTC. The chain recombines TRBV10-3 with TRBJ2-1; TRBD2 matches at 11 bases. This CDR3 comprises 15 residues. V gave up 6 bases and J gave up 7 bases; unmatched junction bases: 8. CDR1 and CDR2 (germline): ENHRY, SYGVKD.

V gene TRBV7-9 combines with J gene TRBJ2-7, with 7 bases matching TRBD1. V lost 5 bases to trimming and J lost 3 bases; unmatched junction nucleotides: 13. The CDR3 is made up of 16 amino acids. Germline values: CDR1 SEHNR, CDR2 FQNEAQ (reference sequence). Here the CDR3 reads CASSIGGGSGFYEQYF. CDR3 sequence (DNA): TGTGCCAGCAGCATAGGGGGCGGTTCCGGTTTCTACGAGCAGTACTTC. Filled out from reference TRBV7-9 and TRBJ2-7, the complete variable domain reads DTGVSQNPRHKITKRGQNVTFRCDPISEHNRLYWYRQTLGQGPEFLTYFQNEAQLEKSRLLSDRFSAERPKGSFSTLEIQRTEQGDSAMYLCASSIGGGSGFYEQYFGPGTRLTVT.

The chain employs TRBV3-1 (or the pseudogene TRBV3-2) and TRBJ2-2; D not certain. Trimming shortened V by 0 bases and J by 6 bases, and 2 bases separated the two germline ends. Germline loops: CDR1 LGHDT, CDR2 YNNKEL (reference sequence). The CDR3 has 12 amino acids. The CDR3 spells CASSQEAGELFF. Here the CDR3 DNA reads TGTGCCAGCAGCCAAGAGGCCGGGGAGCTGTTTTTT.

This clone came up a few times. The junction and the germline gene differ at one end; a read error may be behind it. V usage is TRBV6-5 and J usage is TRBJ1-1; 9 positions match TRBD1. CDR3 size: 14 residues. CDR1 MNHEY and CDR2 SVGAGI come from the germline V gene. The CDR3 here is CATSPHRGLREAFF. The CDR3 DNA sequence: TGTGCCACCAGTCCCCACAGGGGGCTCAGGGAAGCTTTCTTT.

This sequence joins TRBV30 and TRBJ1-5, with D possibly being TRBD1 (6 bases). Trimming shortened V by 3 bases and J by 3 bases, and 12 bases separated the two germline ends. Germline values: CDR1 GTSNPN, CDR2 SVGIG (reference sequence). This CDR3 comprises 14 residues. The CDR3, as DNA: TGTGCCTGGAGAGTGGGGGGCTACAATCAGCCCCAGCATTTT. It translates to CAWRVGGYNQPQHF.

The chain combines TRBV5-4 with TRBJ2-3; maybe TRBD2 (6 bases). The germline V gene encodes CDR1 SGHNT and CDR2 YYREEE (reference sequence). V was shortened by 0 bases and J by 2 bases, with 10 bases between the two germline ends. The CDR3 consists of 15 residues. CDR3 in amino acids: CASSLAGRSTDTQYF. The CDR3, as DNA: TGTGCCAGCAGCTTGGCGGGGAGGTCCACAGATACGCAGTATTTT.

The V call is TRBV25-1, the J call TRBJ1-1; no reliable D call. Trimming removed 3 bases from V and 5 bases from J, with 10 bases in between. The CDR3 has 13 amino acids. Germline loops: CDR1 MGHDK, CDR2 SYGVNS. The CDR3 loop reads CASSDLGRTEAFF. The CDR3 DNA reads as TGTGCCAGCAGTGACCTGGGTAGAACTGAAGCTTTCTTT. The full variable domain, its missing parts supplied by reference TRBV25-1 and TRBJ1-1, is EADIYQTPRYLVIGTGKKITLECSQTMGHDKMYWYQQDPGMELHLIHYSYGVNSTEKGDLSSESTVSRIRTEHFPLTLESARPSHTSQYLCASSDLGRTEAFFGQGTRLTVV.

The CDR3 loop reads CAIKAGTEEQFF. CDR3 sequence (DNA): TGTGCCATCAAGGCGGGTACGGAGGAGCAGTTCTTC. The chain links TRBV10-3 to TRBJ2-1; weak D call: TRBD2 (5 bases). V dropped 7 bases and J dropped 10 bases, with 14 bases sitting between them. CDR1 and CDR2 (germline): ENHRY, SYGVKD. The CDR3 extends over 12 amino acids.

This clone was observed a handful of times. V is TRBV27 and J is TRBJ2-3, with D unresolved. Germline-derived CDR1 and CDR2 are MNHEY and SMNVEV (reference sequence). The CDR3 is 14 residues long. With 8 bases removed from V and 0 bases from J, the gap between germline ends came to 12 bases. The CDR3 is CASASPASTDTQYF. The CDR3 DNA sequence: TGTGCCAGCGCATCTCCTGCTAGCACAGATACGCAGTATTTT.

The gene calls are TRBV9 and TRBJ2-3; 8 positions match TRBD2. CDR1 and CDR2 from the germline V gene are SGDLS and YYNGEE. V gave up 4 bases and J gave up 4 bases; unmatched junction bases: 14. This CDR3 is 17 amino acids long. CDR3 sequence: CASSPHPPGLAPDTQYF. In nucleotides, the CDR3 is TGTGCCAGCAGCCCTCACCCCCCAGGACTAGCCCCAGATACGCAGTATTTT.

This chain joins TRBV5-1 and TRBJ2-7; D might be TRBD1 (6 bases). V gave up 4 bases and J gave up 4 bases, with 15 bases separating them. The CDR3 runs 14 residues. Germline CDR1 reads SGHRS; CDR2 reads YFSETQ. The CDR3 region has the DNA TGCGCCAGCAGCCGCCAGGGGACCGTATACGAGCAGTACTTC. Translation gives CASSRQGTVYEQYF.

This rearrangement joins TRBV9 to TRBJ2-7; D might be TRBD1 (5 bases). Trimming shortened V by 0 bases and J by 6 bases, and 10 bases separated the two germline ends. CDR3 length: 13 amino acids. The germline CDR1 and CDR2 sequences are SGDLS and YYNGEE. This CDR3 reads CASSVVQGSEQYF. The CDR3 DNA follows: TGTGCCAGCAGCGTAGTTCAGGGTAGCGAGCAGTACTTC.

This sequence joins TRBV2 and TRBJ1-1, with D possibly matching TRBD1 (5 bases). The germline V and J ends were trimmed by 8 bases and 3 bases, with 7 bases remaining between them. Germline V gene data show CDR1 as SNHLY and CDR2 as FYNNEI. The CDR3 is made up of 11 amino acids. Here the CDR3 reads CASRDHTEAFF. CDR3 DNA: TGTGCCAGCCGGGACCACACTGAAGCTTTCTTT. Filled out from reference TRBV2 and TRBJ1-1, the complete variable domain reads EPEVTQTPSHQVTQMGQEVILRCVPISNHLYFYWYRQILGQKVEFLVSFYNNEISEKSEIFDDQFSVERPDGSNFTLKIRSTKLEDSAMYFCASRDHTEAFFGQGTRLTVV.

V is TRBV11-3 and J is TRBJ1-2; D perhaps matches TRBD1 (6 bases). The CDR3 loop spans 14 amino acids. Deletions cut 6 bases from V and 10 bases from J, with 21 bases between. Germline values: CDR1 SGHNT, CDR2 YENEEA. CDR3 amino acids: CASSFTNVDRDYTF. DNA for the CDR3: TGTGCCAGCAGTTTCACGAACGTGGACAGAGACTACACCTTC.

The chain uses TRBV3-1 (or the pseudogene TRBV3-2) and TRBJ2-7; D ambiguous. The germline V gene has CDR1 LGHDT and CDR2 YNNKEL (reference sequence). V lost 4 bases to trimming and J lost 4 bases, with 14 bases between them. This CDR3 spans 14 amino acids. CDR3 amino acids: CASSPAFGSYEQYF. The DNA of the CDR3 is TGTGCCAGCAGCCCCGCCTTCGGATCGTACGAGCAGTACTTC.

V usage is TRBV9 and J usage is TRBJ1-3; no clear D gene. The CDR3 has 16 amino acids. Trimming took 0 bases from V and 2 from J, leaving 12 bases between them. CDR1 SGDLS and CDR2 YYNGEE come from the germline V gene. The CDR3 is CASSVESLMPGNTIYF. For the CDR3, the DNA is TGTGCCAGCAGCGTAGAATCCCTAATGCCTGGAAACACCATATATTTT.

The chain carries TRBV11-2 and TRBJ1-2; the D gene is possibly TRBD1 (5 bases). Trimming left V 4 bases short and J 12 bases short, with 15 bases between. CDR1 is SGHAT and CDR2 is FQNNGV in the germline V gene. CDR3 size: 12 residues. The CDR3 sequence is CASSSRVQGHTF. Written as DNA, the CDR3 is TGTGCCAGCAGCTCCAGAGTGCAGGGCCACACCTTC.

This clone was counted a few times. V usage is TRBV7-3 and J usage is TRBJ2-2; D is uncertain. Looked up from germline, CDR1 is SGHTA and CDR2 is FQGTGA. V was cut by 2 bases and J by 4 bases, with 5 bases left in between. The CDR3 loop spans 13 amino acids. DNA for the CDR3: TGTGCCAGCAGCTTAGCTATCACCGGGGAGCTGTTTTTT. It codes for CASSLAITGELFF.

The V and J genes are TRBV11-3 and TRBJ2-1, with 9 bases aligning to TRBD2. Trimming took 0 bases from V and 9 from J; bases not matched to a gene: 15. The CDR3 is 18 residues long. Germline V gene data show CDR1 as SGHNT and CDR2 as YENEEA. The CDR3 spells CASSLDQGLAGRAVEQFF. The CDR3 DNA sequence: TGTGCCAGCAGCTTAGATCAAGGCCTAGCGGGACGCGCGGTTGAGCAGTTCTTC.

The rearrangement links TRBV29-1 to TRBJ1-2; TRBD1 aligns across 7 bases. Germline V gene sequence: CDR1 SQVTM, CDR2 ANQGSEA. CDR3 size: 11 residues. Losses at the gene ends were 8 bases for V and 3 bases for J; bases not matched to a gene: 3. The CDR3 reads CSLDRDYGYTF. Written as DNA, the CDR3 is TGCAGCCTAGACAGGGACTATGGCTACACCTTC.